These T cell receptor beta chains were read from a single sample in a study of T cell responses to AZD1222 COVID-19 vaccine. Only in-frame clones appear in the TCRdb table, and some are missing; sequencing was by immunoSEQ multiplex PCR. This table holds roughly 43,000 clones, around 80% found once. Sequences were derived from peripheral blood, sampled 28 days after the second dose of the MenACWY control vaccine. The source is an adult who received the MenACWY meningococcal vaccine as a control. The CDR3 runs from the conserved cysteine through the conserved F or W. A D gene is named only where the DNA matches it firmly. Rows may omit the clone size; those that give it use once, few, many or a size class.

.	TRBV6-1	TRBD1	TRBJ1-3	TGTGCCAGCAGTGATCGGACAGGGGGCTCTGGAAACACCATATATTTT	CASSDRTGGSGNTIYF
.	TRBV18	.	TRBJ1-4	TGTGCCAGCTCACCAAAGCACAGCGAAAAACTGTTTTTT	CASSPKHSEKLFF
.	TRBV4-1	.	TRBJ1-1	TGCGCCAGCAGCCAAGCTTACAGGGTTGCTGAAGCTTTCTTT	CASSQAYRVAEAFF
.	TRBV30	TRBD1	TRBJ2-7	TGTGCCTGGGGGGACAGGCTGAACTACGAGCAGTACTTC	CAWGDRLNYEQYF
.	TRBV6-1	TRBD1	TRBJ1-5	TGTGCCAGCAGTGAACGTCCCCCGGGACAGGGCAATCAGCCCCAGCATTTT	CASSERPPGQGNQPQHF
.	TRBV3-1/TRBV3-2	.	TRBJ1-3	TGTGCCAGCAGCCGAAGACATGCCGGAAACACCATATATTTT	CASSRRHAGNTIYF
few	TRBV4-1	.	TRBJ1-2	TGCGCCAGCAGCCAAGAACGAGGGTGGGAGGGCTACACCTTC	CASSQERGWEGYTF
once	TRBV2	.	TRBJ2-1	TGTGCCAGCAAGGCGCTTGTGGGGGGCAGTGTCCATGAGCAGTTCTTC	CASKALVGGSVHEQFF
.	TRBV27	.	TRBJ2-3	TGTGCCAGCAGTCCGCCCTATGGGGGGTCGACAGATACGCAGTATTTT	CASSPPYGGSTDTQYF
.	TRBV5-6	TRBD1	TRBJ2-2	TGTGCCAGCAGCTGGGGACAGACGAACACCGGGGAGCTGTTTTTT	CASSWGQTNTGELFF
few	TRBV9	.	TRBJ1-1	TGTGCCAGCAGCGTCAGGGGTGAGTCGGACACTGAAGCTTTCTTT	CASSVRGESDTEAFF
.	TRBV27	TRBD1	TRBJ1-1	TGTGCCAGCAGTTTCCGCGGACAGGGCACTGAAGCTTTCTTT	CASSFRGQGTEAFF